This TCR beta chain was captured by sequencing in a study of molecular identifiers for immune sequencing clone quantification. Overall study findings and caveats: Spiked Jurkat TCR RNA originating from one cell could reportedly be identified amid one million naive cells.

Naive CD8 T cells underwent sorting with the CD8+CD4-CCR7+CD45RA+ definition. This clonotype appeared many times. Its antigen is unidentified. TCRdb re-derived calls from the PCR reads in MiXCR, one entry per CDR3 protein. Here the sample spans 90,000 or so distinct CDR3 sequences, over 20% being singletons. The CDR3 is 19 amino acids. With V trimmed by 2 bases and J by 0 bases, 11 bases remained unmatched. Germline V CDR1 and CDR2: PRHDT, FYEKMQ (reference sequence). The clonotype originates from a human donor in good health. Some libraries in this study had Jurkat cell RNA spiked in. The sample consisted of naive CD8+ T cells from blood, with Jurkat cell RNA spiked in. Stated subset: FACS-sorted CD8+CD4-CCR7+CD45RA+ naive T cells. The chain is built from TRBV13 and TRBJ1-1; 11 bases align to TRBD1. CDR3 coding DNA: TGTGCCAGCAGCTTATGGCCCGGACAGGGGGCGTTGATGAACACTGAAGCTTTCTTT. Protein product: CASSLWPGQGALMNTEAFF. Variable domain in full (rest from reference TRBV13 and TRBJ1-1): AAGVIQSPRHLIKEKRETATLKCYPIPRHDTVYWYQQGPGQDPQFLISFYEKMQSDKGSIPDRFSAQQFSDYHSELNMSSLELGDSALYFCASSLWPGQGALMNTEAFFGQGTRLTVV.